This T cell receptor (beta chain) was sequenced during a study of blood T cell repertoires in COVID-19. Authors' processing steps: Estimation of nucleated cell counts was performed using reference gene primer amplification. TCRdb keeps only in-frame clones here, not all; method: immunoSEQ multiplex PCR. D and trimming come from the DNA, and the V and J calls and clone size come from that table. Altogether approximately 140,000 clones are present, about 83% being singletons, with the ten largest covering 8.9%. Followed longitudinally, the Seattle patients had been enrolled during active infection. Looked up from germline, CDR1 is SGHNT and CDR2 is YYREEE (reference sequence). Trimming shortened V by 4 bases and J by 3 bases, and 14 bases separated the two germline ends. The CDR3 covers 15 residues.

This TCR came from a man under 40 with COVID-19, enrolled during active disease. The sequencing input was peripheral blood. This sequence joins TRBV5-4 and TRBJ1-5, with D possibly being TRBD1 (6 bases). The CDR3 reads CASSTRPGDNQPQHF. CDR3 DNA sequence: TGTGCCAGCAGCACCCGTCCAGGGGACAATCAGCCCCAGCATTTT.